The source of this TCR beta chain is a study of control samples from healthy donors and cancer patients. Profiled with immunoSEQ multiplex PCR; TCRdb holds only in-frame clones, not every one. The table records 100,000 to 150,000 clones, about 92% of them present only once. Concerning this clone itself: The identical CDR3 is also encoded by other nucleotide sequences in the sample.

Germline CDR1 reads SNHLY; CDR2 reads FYNNEI. Trimming took 4 bases from V and 4 from J, leaving 5 bases between them. CDR3 length: 12 amino acids. The sequenced sample was PBMCs. The sequence was collected from a man older than 75 with head and neck cancer. The chain employs TRBV2 and TRBJ2-1; tentatively, D is TRBD2 (5 bases). CDR3: CASSGEYNEQFF. CDR3 nucleotide sequence: TGTGCCAGCAGTGGGGAGTACAATGAGCAGTTCTTC.